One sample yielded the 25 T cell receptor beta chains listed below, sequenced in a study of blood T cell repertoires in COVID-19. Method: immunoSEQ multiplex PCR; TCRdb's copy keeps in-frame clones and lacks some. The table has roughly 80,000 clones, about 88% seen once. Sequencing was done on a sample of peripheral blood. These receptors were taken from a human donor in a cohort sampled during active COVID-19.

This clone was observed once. The DNA for the CDR3 is TGTGCCAGCAGTGACAGGGGCAGCAGGCAGCTCAAAGAAAAACTGTTTTTT. Its translation: CASSDRGSRQLKEKLFF. This chain links TRBV6-4 with TRBJ1-4, with D maybe TRBD1 (5 bases). CDR3 length equals 17 residues. Trimming removed 2 bases from V and 8 bases from J, with 21 bases in between. CDR1 MRHNA and CDR2 SNTAGT come from the germline V gene.

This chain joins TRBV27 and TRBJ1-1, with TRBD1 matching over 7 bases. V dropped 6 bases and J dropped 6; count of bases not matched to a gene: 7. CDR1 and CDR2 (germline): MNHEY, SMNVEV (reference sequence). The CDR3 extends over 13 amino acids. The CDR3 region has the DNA TGTGCCAGCAGAAAGACAGGGTCGCCTGAAGCTTTCTTT. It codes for CASRKTGSPEAFF.

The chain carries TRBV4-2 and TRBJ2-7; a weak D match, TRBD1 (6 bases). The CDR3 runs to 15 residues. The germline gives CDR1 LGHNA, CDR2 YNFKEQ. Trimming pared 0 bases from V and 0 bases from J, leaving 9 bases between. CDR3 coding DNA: TGTGCCAGCAGCCAAGAGTCAGGGGACTCCTACGAGCAGTACTTC. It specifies CASSQESGDSYEQYF.

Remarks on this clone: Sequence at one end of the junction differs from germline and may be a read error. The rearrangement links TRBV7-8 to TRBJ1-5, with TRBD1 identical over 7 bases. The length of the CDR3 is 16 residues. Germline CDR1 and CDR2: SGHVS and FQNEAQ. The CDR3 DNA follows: TGTGCCAGCAGCCTAGCGGGGACAGTTAGCAATCAGCCCCAGCATTTT. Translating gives CASSLAGTVSNQPQHF.

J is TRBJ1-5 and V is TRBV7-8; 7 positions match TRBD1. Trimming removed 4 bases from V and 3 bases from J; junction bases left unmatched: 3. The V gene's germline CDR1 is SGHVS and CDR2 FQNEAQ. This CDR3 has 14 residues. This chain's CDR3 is CASSSGTVNQPQHF. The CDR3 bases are TGTGCCAGCAGCTCGGGGACAGTCAATCAGCCCCAGCATTTT.

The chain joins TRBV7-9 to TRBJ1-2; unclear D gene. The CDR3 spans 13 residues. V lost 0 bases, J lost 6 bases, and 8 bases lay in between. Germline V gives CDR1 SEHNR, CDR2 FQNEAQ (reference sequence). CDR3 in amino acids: CASSLAGSHGYTF. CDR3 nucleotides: TGTGCCAGCAGCTTAGCGGGGAGCCATGGCTACACCTTC.

The CDR3 spells CAIRSGTGDYYGYTF. The DNA of the CDR3 is TGTGCCATCAGATCCGGGACAGGGGATTACTATGGCTACACCTTC. This chain links TRBV10-3 with TRBJ1-2; 10 nucleotides line up with TRBD1. This CDR3 contains 15 residues. The germline CDR1 and CDR2 sequences are ENHRY and SYGVKD. With 6 bases clipped from V and 3 bases from J, the junction kept 7 bases outside the gene matches.

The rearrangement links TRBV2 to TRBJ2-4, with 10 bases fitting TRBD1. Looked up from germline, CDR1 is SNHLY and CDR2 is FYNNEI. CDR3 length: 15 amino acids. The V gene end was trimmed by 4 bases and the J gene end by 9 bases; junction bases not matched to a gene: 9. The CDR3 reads CASSGQGAGSIIQYF. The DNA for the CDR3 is TGTGCCAGCAGTGGACAGGGGGCAGGTAGTATCATTCAGTACTTC. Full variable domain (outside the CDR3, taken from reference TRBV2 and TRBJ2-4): EPEVTQTPSHQVTQMGQEVILRCVPISNHLYFYWYRQILGQKVEFLVSFYNNEISEKSEIFDDQFSVERPDGSNFTLKIRSTKLEDSAMYFCASSGQGAGSIIQYFGAGTRLSVL.

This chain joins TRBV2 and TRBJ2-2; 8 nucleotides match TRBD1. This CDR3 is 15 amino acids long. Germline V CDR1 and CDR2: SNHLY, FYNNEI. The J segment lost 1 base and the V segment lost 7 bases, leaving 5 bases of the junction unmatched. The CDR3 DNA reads TGTGCCAGCAACGACAGGGGTTTGAACACCGGGGAGCTGTTTTTT. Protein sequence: CASNDRGLNTGELFF.

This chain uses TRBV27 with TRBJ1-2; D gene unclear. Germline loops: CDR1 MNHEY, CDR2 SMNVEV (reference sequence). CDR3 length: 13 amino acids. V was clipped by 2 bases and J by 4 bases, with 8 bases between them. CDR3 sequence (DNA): TGTGCCAGCAGTTTAAGTCAGCGCTATGGCTACACCTTC. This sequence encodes CASSLSQRYGYTF.

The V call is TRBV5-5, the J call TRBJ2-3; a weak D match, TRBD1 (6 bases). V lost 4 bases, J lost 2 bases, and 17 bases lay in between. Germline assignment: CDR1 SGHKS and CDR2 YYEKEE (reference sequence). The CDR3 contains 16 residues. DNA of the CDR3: TGTGCCAGCAGCCCCCGGGACACCTACTACACAGATACGCAGTATTTT. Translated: CASSPRDTYYTDTQYF. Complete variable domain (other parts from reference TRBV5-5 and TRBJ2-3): DAGVTQSPTHLIKTRGQQVTLRCSPISGHKSVSWYQQVLGQGPQFIFQYYEKEERGRGNFPDRFSARQFPNYSSELNVNALLLGDSALYLCASSPRDTYYTDTQYFGPGTRLTVL.

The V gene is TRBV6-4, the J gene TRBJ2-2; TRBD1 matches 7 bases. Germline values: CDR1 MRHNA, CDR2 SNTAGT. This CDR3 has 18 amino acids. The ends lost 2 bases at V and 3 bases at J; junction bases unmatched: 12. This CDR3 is CASSDSAWGQRDTGELFF. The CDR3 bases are TGTGCCAGCAGTGACAGTGCTTGGGGACAGAGGGACACCGGGGAGCTGTTTTTT.

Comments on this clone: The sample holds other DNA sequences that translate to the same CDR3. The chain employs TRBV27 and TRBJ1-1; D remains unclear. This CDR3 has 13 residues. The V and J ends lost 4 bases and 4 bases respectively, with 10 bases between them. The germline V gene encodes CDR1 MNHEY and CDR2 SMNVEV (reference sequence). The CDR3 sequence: CASSYRGSTEAFF. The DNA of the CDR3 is TGTGCCAGCAGTTATAGAGGGTCCACTGAAGCTTTCTTT.

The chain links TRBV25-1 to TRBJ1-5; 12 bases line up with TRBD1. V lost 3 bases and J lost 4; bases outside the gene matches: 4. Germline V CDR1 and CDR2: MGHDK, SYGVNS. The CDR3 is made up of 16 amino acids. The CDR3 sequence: CASSEGQGASNQPQHF. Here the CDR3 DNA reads TGTGCCAGCAGTGAGGGACAGGGGGCTTCTAATCAGCCCCAGCATTTT. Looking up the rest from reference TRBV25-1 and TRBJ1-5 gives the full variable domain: EADIYQTPRYLVIGTGKKITLECSQTMGHDKMYWYQQDPGMELHLIHYSYGVNSTEKGDLSSESTVSRIRTEHFPLTLESARPSHTSQYLCASSEGQGASNQPQHFGDGTRLSIL.

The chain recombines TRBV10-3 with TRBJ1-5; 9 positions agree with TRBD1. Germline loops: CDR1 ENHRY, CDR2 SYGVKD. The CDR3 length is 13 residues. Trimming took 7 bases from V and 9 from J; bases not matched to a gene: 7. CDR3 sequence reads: CAIKETTGGPQHF. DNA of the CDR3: TGTGCCATCAAAGAGACGACAGGGGGGCCCCAGCATTTT.

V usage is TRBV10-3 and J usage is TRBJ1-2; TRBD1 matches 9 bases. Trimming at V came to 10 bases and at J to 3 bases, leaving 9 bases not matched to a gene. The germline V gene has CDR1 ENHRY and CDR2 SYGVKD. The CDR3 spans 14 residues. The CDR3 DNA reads TGTGCCAGCTATGGACAGGGGCTCGACTATGGCTACACCTTC. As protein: CASYGQGLDYGYTF.

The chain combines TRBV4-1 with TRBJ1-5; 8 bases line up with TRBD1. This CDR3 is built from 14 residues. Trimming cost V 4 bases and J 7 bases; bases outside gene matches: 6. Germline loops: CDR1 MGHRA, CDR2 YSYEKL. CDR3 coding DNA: TGCGCCAGCAGCCCTGACAGGGGTCGGCAGCCCCAGCATTTT. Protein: CASSPDRGRQPQHF.

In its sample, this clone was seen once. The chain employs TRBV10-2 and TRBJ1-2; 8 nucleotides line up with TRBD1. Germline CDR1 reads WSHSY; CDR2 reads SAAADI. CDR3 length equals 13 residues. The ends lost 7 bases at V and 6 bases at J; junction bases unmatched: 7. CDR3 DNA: TGCGCCAGCACCCAGGACAGGGTAGATGGCTACACCTTC. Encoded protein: CASTQDRVDGYTF.

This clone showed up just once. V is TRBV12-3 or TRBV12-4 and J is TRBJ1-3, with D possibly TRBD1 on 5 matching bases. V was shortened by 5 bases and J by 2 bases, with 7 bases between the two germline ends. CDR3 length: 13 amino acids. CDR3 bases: TGTGCCAGCAGTAGGGGCGCTGGAAACACCATATATTTT. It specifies CASSRGAGNTIYF.

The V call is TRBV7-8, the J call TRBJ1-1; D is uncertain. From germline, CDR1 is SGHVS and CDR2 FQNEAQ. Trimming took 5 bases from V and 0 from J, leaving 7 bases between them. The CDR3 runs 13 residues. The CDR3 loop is CASSRQMNTEAFF. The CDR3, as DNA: TGTGCCAGCAGCCGCCAGATGAACACTGAAGCTTTCTTT.

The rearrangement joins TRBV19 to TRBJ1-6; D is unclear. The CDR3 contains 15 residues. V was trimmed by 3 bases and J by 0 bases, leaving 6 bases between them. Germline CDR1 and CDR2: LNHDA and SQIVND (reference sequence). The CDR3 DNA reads TGTGCCAGTAGTATCCGGGGCTCCTATAATTCACCCCTCCACTTT. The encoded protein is CASSIRGSYNSPLHF.

The chain's CDR3 is CASSLPPLAGSNEQFF. CDR3 nucleotides: TGTGCCAGCAGCCTGCCGCCTTTAGCGGGCAGTAATGAGCAGTTCTTC. The chain uses TRBV14 and TRBJ2-1; 7 positions match TRBD2. Germline V CDR1 and CDR2: SGHDN, FVKESK. CDR3 length: 16 residues. J was trimmed by 7 bases and V by 4 bases; bases with no gene match: 13.

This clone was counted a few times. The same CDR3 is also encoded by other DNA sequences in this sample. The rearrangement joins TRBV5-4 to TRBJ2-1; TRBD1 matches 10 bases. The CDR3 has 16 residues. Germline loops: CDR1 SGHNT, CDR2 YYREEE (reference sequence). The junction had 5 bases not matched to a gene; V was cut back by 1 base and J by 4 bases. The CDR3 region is CASSLPRTGGYNEQFF. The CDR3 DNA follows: TGTGCCAGCAGCTTGCCGAGGACAGGGGGATACAATGAGCAGTTCTTC.

DNA for the CDR3: TGCGCCAGCAGCCAAGAGAACAGCGGGGAGACCCAGTACTTC. Its protein product is CASSQENSGETQYF. The chain carries TRBV4-1 and TRBJ2-5; possible D gene TRBD2, 6 bases. Germline V gives CDR1 MGHRA, CDR2 YSYEKL. CDR3 length: 14 residues. Trimming stripped 0 bases from V and 5 bases from J, with 10 bases between.

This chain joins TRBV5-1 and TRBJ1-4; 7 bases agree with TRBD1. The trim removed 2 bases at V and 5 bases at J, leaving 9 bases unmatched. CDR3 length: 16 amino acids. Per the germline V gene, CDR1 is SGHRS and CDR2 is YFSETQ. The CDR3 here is CASSFHPGQSNEKLFF. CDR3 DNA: TGCGCCAGCAGCTTCCATCCGGGACAGTCGAATGAAAAACTGTTTTTT.